This T cell receptor (beta chain) came from a study of breast tumors, draining lymph nodes, adjacent tissues (dated by TCRdb to 2016 to 2017). Describing the broader study: In breast cancer patients, the study compared the TCR beta repertoires of tumor, adjacent nontumor tissue and axillary lymph nodes. The study was designed to assess the relationships and possible T-cell exchange between tumor, surrounding tissue and draining lymph node repertoires in human breast cancer.

V was cut back by 3 bases and J by 7 bases, leaving a gap of 16 bases between them. CDR1 MDHEN and CDR2 SYDVKM were looked up in the germline V gene. The CDR3 starts with the cysteine, ends with the phenylalanine, and has 15 residues. Of all the DNA, just the CDR3 is kept, 45 bases in frame from base 1. What the study reported, not specific to this receptor: Tumor T-cell repertoires showed less diversity than lymph node repertoires and more diversity than nontumor tissue repertoires, and tumor T-cell repertoires showed preferential V and J gene usage. The similarity between tumor and nontumor tissue repertoires was significantly greater in luminal-like breast cancer than in basal-like breast cancer. The study presented the conclusion that tumor T cells originate in lymph nodes as consistent with a hypothesis, not as something directly demonstrated. The data were judged consistent with most tumor T cells deriving from the lymph node and then expanding within tumor tissue.

To note about this clonotype: This clone's antigen is unknown. Qualities for individual bases were not recorded, and no much larger clone is one base off.

Lymph node samples came from the axillary draining lymph nodes of breast cancer patients. Data came from an Illumina HiSeq 2000. Multiplex PCR amplification was used to generate the TCR beta chain libraries. The amplified TCR beta chain products were analyzed by high-throughput sequencing. TCRdb's own reprocessing of the public reads used fastp at Q25 and MiXCR and kept productive beta chains. Records with the same CDR3 protein are collapsed into one entry carrying the most frequent genes and DNA. This sample gives some 120,000 distinct CDR3 sequences in total; 20% to 25% of them show up just once. The ten most abundant clones make up 2.2% of the sample.

Sequenced material: axillary lymph node tissue. The clonotype comes from a female donor with breast cancer. Some clones in this sample may be carry-over from other donors' samples. The chain is assembled from TRBV28 and TRBJ1-5, with TRBD1 as a weak D call on 5 bases. The CDR3 is CASSFDQGVGQPQHF. The DNA sequence is as follows: TGTGCCAGCAGTTTCGATCAAGGGGTTGGCCAGCCCCAGCATTTT.